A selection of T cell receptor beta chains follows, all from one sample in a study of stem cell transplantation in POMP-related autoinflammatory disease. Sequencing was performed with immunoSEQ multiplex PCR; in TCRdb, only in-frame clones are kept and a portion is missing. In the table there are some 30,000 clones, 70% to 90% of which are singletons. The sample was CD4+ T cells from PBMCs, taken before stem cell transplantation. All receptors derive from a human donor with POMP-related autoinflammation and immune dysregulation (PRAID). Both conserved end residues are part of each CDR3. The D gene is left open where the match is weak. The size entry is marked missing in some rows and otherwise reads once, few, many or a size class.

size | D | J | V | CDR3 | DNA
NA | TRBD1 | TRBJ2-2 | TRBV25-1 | CASSDNTGATGELFF | TGTGCCAGCAGTGACAATACAGGGGCCACCGGGGAGCTGTTTTTT
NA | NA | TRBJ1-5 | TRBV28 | CASISKGGNQPQHF | TGTGCCAGCATCAGTAAAGGGGGCAATCAGCCCCAGCATTTT
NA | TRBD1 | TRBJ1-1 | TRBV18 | CASSPLQQGESNTEAFF | TGTGCCAGCTCACCACTCCAGCAGGGGGAGTCGAACACTGAAGCTTTCTTT
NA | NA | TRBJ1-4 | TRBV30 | CAWRGQPNEKLFF | TGTGCCTGGAGAGGACAGCCTAATGAAAAACTGTTTTTT
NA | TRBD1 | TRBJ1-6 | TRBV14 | CASSLRQGAGAPLHF | TGTGCCAGCAGCCTCAGACAGGGGGCAGGTGCACCCCTCCACTTT
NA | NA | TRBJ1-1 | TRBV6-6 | CASSYSTGLGTEAFF | TGTGCCAGCAGTTACTCGACGGGGCTGGGGACTGAAGCTTTCTTT
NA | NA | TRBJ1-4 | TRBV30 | CAWATGYATNEKLFF | TGTGCCTGGGCCACAGGGTACGCAACTAATGAAAAACTGTTTTTT
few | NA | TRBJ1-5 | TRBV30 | CAWSVGPFLNQPQHF | TGTGCCTGGAGTGTTGGCCCGTTTCTCAATCAGCCCCAGCATTTT
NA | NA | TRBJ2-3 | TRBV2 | CASSLSTDTQYF | TGTGCCAGCAGTCTATCAACAGATACGCAGTATTTT
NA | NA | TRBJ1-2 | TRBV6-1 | CASSEGPGRGYGYTF | TGTGCCAGCAGTGAAGGTCCAGGGCGGGGCTATGGCTACACCTTC
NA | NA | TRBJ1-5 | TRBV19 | CASSMGLNQPQHF | TGTGCCAGTAGTATGGGGCTGAATCAGCCCCAGCATTTT
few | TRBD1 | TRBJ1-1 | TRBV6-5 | CASSTGVRTEAFF | TGTGCCAGCAGTACAGGGGTGAGGACTGAAGCTTTCTTT
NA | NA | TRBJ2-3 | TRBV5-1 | CASSLAAAASTDTQYF | TGCGCCAGCAGCTTGGCCGCCGCAGCTAGCACAGATACGCAGTATTTT
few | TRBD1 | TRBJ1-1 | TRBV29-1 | CSGQGDTEAFF | TGCAGCGGACAGGGGGACACTGAAGCTTTCTTT
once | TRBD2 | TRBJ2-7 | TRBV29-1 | CSVRTSGNVYEQYF | TGCAGCGTAAGGACTAGCGGGAATGTTTACGAGCAGTACTTC
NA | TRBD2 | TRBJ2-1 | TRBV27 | CASSLTSGVYNEQFF | TGTGCCAGCAGTTTAACTAGCGGGGTTTACAATGAGCAGTTCTTC
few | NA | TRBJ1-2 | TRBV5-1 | CASSSLGSLEGYGYTF | TGCGCCAGCAGCTCCCTCGGGAGCCTGGAGGGCTATGGCTACACCTTC
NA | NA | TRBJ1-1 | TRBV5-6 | CASSLRGRGTEAFF | TGTGCCAGCAGCTTGAGGGGAAGGGGCACTGAAGCTTTCTTT
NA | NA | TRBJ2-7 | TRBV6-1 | CASREVPLHEQYF | TGTGCCAGCAGAGAGGTCCCGCTCCACGAGCAGTACTTC
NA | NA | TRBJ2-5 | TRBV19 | CASSMGETQYF | TGTGCCAGTAGTATGGGAGAGACCCAGTACTTC
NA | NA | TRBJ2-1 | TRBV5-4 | CASSFNIGAYNEQFF | TGTGCCAGCAGCTTTAATATAGGGGCCTACAATGAGCAGTTCTTC
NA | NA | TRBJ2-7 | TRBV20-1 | CSAGTSPIQYF | TGCAGTGCGGGGACATCCCCGATCCAGTACTTC
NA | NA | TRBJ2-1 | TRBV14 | CASSQDNLGTVTYNEQFF | TGTGCCAGCAGCCAAGATAACCTAGGGACGGTGACCTACAATGAGCAGTTCTTC
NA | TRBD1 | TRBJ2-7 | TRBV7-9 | CASSLFRDRKAYEQYF | TGTGCCAGCAGCTTATTCCGGGACAGGAAAGCCTACGAGCAGTACTTC
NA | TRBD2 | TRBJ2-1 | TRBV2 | CASIERGVSYNEQFF | TGTGCCAGCATCGAACGGGGGGTTTCCTACAATGAGCAGTTCTTC
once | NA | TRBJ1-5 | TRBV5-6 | CASSLGRNNQPQHF | TGTGCCAGCAGCTTGGGTCGGAACAATCAGCCCCAGCATTTT
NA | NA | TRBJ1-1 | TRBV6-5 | CASSYLANSEAFF | TGTGCCAGCAGTTACCTGGCAAACTCTGAAGCTTTCTTT
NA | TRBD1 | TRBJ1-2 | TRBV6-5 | CASSPSLDRAYGYTF | TGTGCCAGCAGCCCATCGCTCGACAGGGCTTATGGCTACACCTTC
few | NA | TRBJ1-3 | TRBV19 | CASSIGESGNTIYF | TGTGCCAGTAGTATTGGTGAATCTGGAAACACCATATATTTT
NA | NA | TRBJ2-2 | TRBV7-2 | CASSLGTYTGELFF | TGTGCCAGCAGCTTAGGCACATACACCGGGGAGCTGTTTTTT
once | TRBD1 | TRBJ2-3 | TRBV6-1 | CASTRRGQSTDTQYF | TGTGCCAGCACCCGAAGGGGGCAGAGCACAGATACGCAGTATTTT
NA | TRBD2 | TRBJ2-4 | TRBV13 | CASSLYPGGIAKNIQYF | TGTGCCAGCAGCTTATATCCGGGGGGGATAGCCAAAAACATTCAGTACTTC
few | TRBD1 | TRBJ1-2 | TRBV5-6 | CASSLTGGNYGYTF | TGTGCCAGCAGCTTGACAGGGGGGAACTATGGCTACACCTTC
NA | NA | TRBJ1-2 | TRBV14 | CASSQEFFGLYGYTF | TGTGCCAGCAGCCAAGAGTTTTTCGGCCTCTATGGCTACACCTTC
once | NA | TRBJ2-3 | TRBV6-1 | CASRKPNQDTQYF | TGTGCCAGCAGGAAGCCTAACCAAGATACGCAGTATTTT
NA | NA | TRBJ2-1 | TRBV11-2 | CASSHSVLGQFF | TGTGCCAGCAGCCATAGTGTCCTGGGGCAGTTCTTC
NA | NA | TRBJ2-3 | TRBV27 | CASATQGGIIDTQYF | TGTGCCAGCGCGACACAAGGGGGTATCATCGATACGCAGTATTTT
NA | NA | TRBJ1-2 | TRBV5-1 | CASSGLDSRWGYTF | TGCGCCAGCAGCGGCCTGGACAGCCGTTGGGGCTACACCTTC
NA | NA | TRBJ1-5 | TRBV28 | CASTLRGQPQHF | TGTGCCAGCACCCTGAGGGGTCAGCCCCAGCATTTT
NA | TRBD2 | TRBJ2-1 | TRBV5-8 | CARGAAGGLSYNEQFF | TGTGCCAGGGGGGCAGCGGGAGGTTTATCCTACAATGAGCAGTTCTTC
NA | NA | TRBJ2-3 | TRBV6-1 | CASILTGSTDTQYF | TGTGCCAGCATTTTAACGGGGAGCACAGATACGCAGTATTTT
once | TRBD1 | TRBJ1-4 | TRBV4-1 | CASSLGQVNEKLFF | TGCGCCAGCAGCCTGGGACAGGTTAATGAAAAACTGTTTTTT
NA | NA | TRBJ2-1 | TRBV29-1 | CSARADNEQFF | TGCAGCGCCAGGGCAGACAATGAGCAGTTCTTC
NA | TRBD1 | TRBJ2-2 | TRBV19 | CASSIRGRGGHTGELFF | TGTGCCAGTAGTATAAGGGGGCGCGGTGGGCACACCGGGGAGCTGTTTTTT
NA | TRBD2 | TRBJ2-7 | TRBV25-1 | CASKRDGAYEQYF | TGTGCCAGCAAGCGGGACGGAGCTTACGAGCAGTACTTC
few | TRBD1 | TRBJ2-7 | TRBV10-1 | CASSDGTGGPEQYF | TGCGCCAGCAGTGATGGGACAGGGGGCCCCGAGCAGTACTTC
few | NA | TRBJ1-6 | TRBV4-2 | CASSPVDSYNSPLHF | TGTGCCAGCAGCCCAGTCGACTCCTATAATTCACCCCTCCACTTT
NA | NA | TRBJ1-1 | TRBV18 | CASSDYGNTEAFF | TGTGCCAGCTCAGACTATGGGAACACTGAAGCTTTCTTT